A selection of T cell receptor beta chains follows, all from one sample in a study of early T cells in non-severe SARS-CoV-2 infection. TCRdb analysed the 5' RACE reads with MiXCR anew, one entry per CDR3 protein. The sample records fewer than 30,000 distinct CDR3 sequences, 6% to 7.5% being singletons. The material sequenced was whole blood, taken at baseline. The receptors originated from an adult who was a healthcare worker with PCR-confirmed SARS-CoV-2 infection or an uninfected control (not recorded which). The CDR3 runs from the conserved cysteine through the conserved F or W. D genes are given only for firm matches. Size values are once, few and many counts, or a class for expanded clones, and some rows have none.

V gene: TRBV18
J gene: TRBJ2-3
clone size: many
D gene: .
CDR3 protein: CASSPPVSTDTQYF
CDR3 DNA: TGTGCCAGCTCACCACCGGTATCCACAGATACGCAGTATTTT

V gene: TRBV7-2
J gene: TRBJ2-2
clone size: few
D gene: .
CDR3 protein: CASSLAGPVVELFF
CDR3 DNA: TGTGCCAGCAGCTTAGCGGGCCCCGTCGTGGAGCTGTTTTTT

V gene: TRBV18
J gene: TRBJ1-1
clone size: many
D gene: TRBD1
CDR3 protein: CASSQVVQGTEAFF
CDR3 DNA: TGTGCCAGCTCACAGGTCGTACAGGGGACTGAAGCTTTCTTT

V gene: TRBV20-1
J gene: TRBJ2-7
clone size: few
D gene: TRBD1
CDR3 protein: CSATQRLTGGDEQYF
CDR3 DNA: TGCAGTGCTACACAAAGGCTGACAGGGGGCGACGAGCAGTACTTC

V gene: TRBV6-5
J gene: TRBJ1-1
clone size: many
D gene: .
CDR3 protein: CASSYRRGGTEAFF
CDR3 DNA: TGTGCCAGCAGTTACCGCAGGGGAGGCACTGAAGCTTTCTTT

V gene: TRBV7-8
J gene: TRBJ1-2
clone size: .
D gene: .
CDR3 protein: CASSLGRADGYTF
CDR3 DNA: TGTGCCAGCAGCTTAGGGAGGGCGGATGGCTACACCTTC

V gene: TRBV13
J gene: TRBJ2-2
clone size: many
D gene: TRBD2
CDR3 protein: CASSYLAGGPFTGELFF
CDR3 DNA: TGTGCCAGCAGCTACCTAGCGGGGGGGCCGTTTACCGGGGAGCTGTTTTTT

V gene: TRBV20-1
J gene: TRBJ2-1
clone size: many
D gene: .
CDR3 protein: CSARDMEYAYNEQFF
CDR3 DNA: TGCAGTGCTAGAGATATGGAATACGCCTACAATGAGCAGTTCTTC

V gene: TRBV6-2/TRBV6-3
J gene: TRBJ2-5
clone size: many
D gene: .
CDR3 protein: CASRLLGVGGEETQYF
CDR3 DNA: TGTGCCAGCCGCCTTCTGGGGGTCGGAGGCGAAGAGACCCAGTACTTC

V gene: TRBV7-2
J gene: TRBJ2-1
clone size: few
D gene: TRBD2
CDR3 protein: CASSPTSGSLYNEQFF
CDR3 DNA: TGTGCCAGCAGCCCGACTAGCGGGAGCCTCTACAATGAGCAGTTCTTC

V gene: TRBV13
J gene: TRBJ2-1
clone size: .
D gene: .
CDR3 protein: CASGPRYKSRKEQFF
CDR3 DNA: TGTGCCAGCGGACCCCGCTATAAGTCACGCAAAGAGCAGTTCTTC

V gene: TRBV12-3/TRBV12-4
J gene: TRBJ2-2
clone size: many
D gene: .
CDR3 protein: CASSLNSDLGLFF
CDR3 DNA: TGTGCCAGCAGTTTAAATTCCGACCTGGGGTTGTTTTTT

V gene: TRBV11-2
J gene: TRBJ2-7
clone size: many
D gene: TRBD2
CDR3 protein: CASSAGLALSYEQYF
CDR3 DNA: TGTGCCAGCAGCGCAGGACTAGCACTCTCCTACGAGCAGTACTTC

V gene: TRBV10-2
J gene: TRBJ1-6
clone size: .
D gene: .
CDR3 protein: CASSDAGAGSPLHF
CDR3 DNA: TGCGCCAGCAGTGATGCCGGGGCAGGCTCACCCCTCCACTTT

V gene: TRBV10-3
J gene: TRBJ2-5
clone size: many
D gene: .
CDR3 protein: CAISEIGKETQYF
CDR3 DNA: TGTGCCATCAGTGAGATTGGGAAAGAGACCCAGTACTTC

V gene: TRBV11-3
J gene: TRBJ2-7
clone size: few
D gene: TRBD2
CDR3 protein: CASSLEASGRVGYEQYF
CDR3 DNA: TGTGCCAGCAGCTTAGAAGCTAGCGGGAGAGTGGGGTACGAGCAGTACTTC

V gene: TRBV7-9
J gene: TRBJ2-1
clone size: many
D gene: TRBD2
CDR3 protein: CASSLTGRTSGSVSSYNEQFF
CDR3 DNA: TGTGCCAGCAGCCTCACAGGGAGGACTAGCGGGTCCGTCAGCTCCTACAATGAGCAGTTCTTC

V gene: TRBV7-6
J gene: TRBJ1-1
clone size: many
D gene: .
CDR3 protein: CASSIAWDTEAFF
CDR3 DNA: TGTGCCAGCAGCATCGCATGGGACACTGAAGCTTTCTTT

V gene: TRBV28
J gene: TRBJ1-5
clone size: many
D gene: .
CDR3 protein: CASSHGGTGNQPQHF
CDR3 DNA: TGTGCCAGCAGTCACGGGGGTACGGGCAATCAGCCCCAGCATTTT

V gene: TRBV11-2
J gene: TRBJ1-5
clone size: many
D gene: .
CDR3 protein: CASSGAGGNQPQHF
CDR3 DNA: TGTGCCAGCAGCGGGGCGGGGGGCAATCAGCCCCAGCATTTT

V gene: TRBV20-1
J gene: TRBJ2-1
clone size: many
D gene: TRBD2
CDR3 protein: CSAPLAGGYEQFF
CDR3 DNA: TGCAGTGCTCCCTTAGCGGGAGGGTATGAGCAGTTCTTC

V gene: TRBV30
J gene: TRBJ1-1
clone size: few
D gene: .
CDR3 protein: CAWSLTVNTEAFF
CDR3 DNA: TGTGCCTGGAGTTTGACAGTCAACACTGAAGCTTTCTTT

V gene: TRBV6-5
J gene: TRBJ2-6
clone size: .
D gene: .
CDR3 protein: CASSQSGANVLTF
CDR3 DNA: TGTGCCAGCAGCCAGTCTGGGGCCAACGTCCTGACTTTC

V gene: TRBV12-5
J gene: TRBJ2-1
clone size: few
D gene: TRBD2
CDR3 protein: CASGLALAESYNEQFF
CDR3 DNA: TGTGCTAGTGGTTTGGCCCTAGCGGAGTCCTACAATGAGCAGTTCTTC

V gene: TRBV20-1
J gene: TRBJ2-1
clone size: few
D gene: .
CDR3 protein: CSARALASYNEQFF
CDR3 DNA: TGCAGTGCTAGAGCGCTAGCCTCCTACAATGAGCAGTTCTTC

V gene: TRBV3-1
J gene: TRBJ2-3
clone size: .
D gene: TRBD2
CDR3 protein: CASSPSGVLAGADTQYF
CDR3 DNA: TGTGCCAGCAGCCCCTCAGGGGTGTTAGCGGGAGCAGATACGCAGTATTTT

V gene: TRBV5-8
J gene: TRBJ2-5
clone size: .
D gene: .
CDR3 protein: CASSTATTGGLKETQYF
CDR3 DNA: TGTGCCAGCTCAACCGCTACTACAGGCGGGCTCAAAGAGACCCAGTACTTC

V gene: TRBV7-2
J gene: TRBJ2-7
clone size: many
D gene: .
CDR3 protein: CASSRDKTYEQYF
CDR3 DNA: TGTGCCAGCAGCCGGGACAAGACCTACGAGCAGTACTTC

V gene: TRBV5-4
J gene: TRBJ1-4
clone size: few
D gene: .
CDR3 protein: CASSRSGVPEKLFF
CDR3 DNA: TGTGCCAGCAGCCGTTCGGGAGTCCCCGAAAAACTGTTTTTT

V gene: TRBV29-1
J gene: TRBJ2-1
clone size: few
D gene: .
CDR3 protein: CSGSGTQRYEQFF
CDR3 DNA: TGCAGCGGTAGTGGGACCCAAAGGTATGAGCAGTTCTTC

V gene: TRBV5-1
J gene: TRBJ2-7
clone size: .
D gene: .
CDR3 protein: CASSLVGMAYEQYF
CDR3 DNA: TGCGCCAGCAGCTTGGTTGGGATGGCGTACGAGCAGTACTTC

V gene: TRBV4-1
J gene: TRBJ2-7
clone size: many
D gene: .
CDR3 protein: CASSRTGRGNEQYF
CDR3 DNA: TGCGCCAGCAGCCGGACAGGGAGGGGCAACGAGCAGTACTTC

V gene: TRBV3-1
J gene: TRBJ2-5
clone size: many
D gene: .
CDR3 protein: CASSQDRLEETQYF
CDR3 DNA: TGTGCCAGCAGCCAAGATAGGCTCGAGGAGACCCAGTACTTC

V gene: TRBV11-2
J gene: TRBJ2-7
clone size: many
D gene: .
CDR3 protein: CASSFQLQPTRLYF
CDR3 DNA: TGTGCCAGCAGCTTCCAGCTGCAGCCCACGAGGCTGTACTTC

V gene: TRBV4-3
J gene: TRBJ1-1
clone size: many
D gene: TRBD1
CDR3 protein: CASSVDRELPEAFF
CDR3 DNA: TGCGCCAGCAGTGTAGACAGGGAACTGCCTGAAGCTTTCTTT

V gene: TRBV25-1
J gene: TRBJ2-7
clone size: many
D gene: .
CDR3 protein: CASSEEGQGKNEQYF
CDR3 DNA: TGTGCCAGCAGTGAAGAGGGTCAGGGAAAGAATGAGCAGTACTTC

V gene: TRBV7-9
J gene: TRBJ2-1
clone size: many
D gene: .
CDR3 protein: CASTGWGSGVEFF
CDR3 DNA: TGTGCCAGCACCGGATGGGGTTCAGGGGTAGAGTTCTTC

V gene: TRBV10-3
J gene: TRBJ2-7
clone size: many
D gene: .
CDR3 protein: CAISEFRAGTRSGLSYEQYF
CDR3 DNA: TGTGCCATCAGTGAGTTCAGGGCAGGGACCCGTAGCGGCCTATCCTACGAGCAGTACTTC

V gene: TRBV7-2
J gene: TRBJ2-4
clone size: few
D gene: TRBD2
CDR3 protein: CASSLALAGTFLYF
CDR3 DNA: TGTGCCAGCAGCTTAGCCCTAGCGGGCACCTTTCTGTACTTC

V gene: TRBV12-3/TRBV12-4
J gene: TRBJ2-5
clone size: many
D gene: .
CDR3 protein: CASSPRVDEQETQYF
CDR3 DNA: TGTGCCAGCAGCCCCCGGGTAGACGAACAAGAGACCCAGTACTTC

V gene: TRBV11-2
J gene: TRBJ2-5
clone size: many
D gene: TRBD1
CDR3 protein: CASSFSRTGGGETQYF
CDR3 DNA: TGTGCCAGCAGCTTTTCTCGGACAGGGGGCGGAGAGACCCAGTACTTC

V gene: TRBV6-6
J gene: TRBJ2-3
clone size: few
D gene: .
CDR3 protein: CASSERRNTDTQYF
CDR3 DNA: TGTGCCAGCTCGGAGAGGCGCAACACAGATACGCAGTATTTT